One T cell receptor (beta chain) is described in this entry. Its antigen is not identified. The data were produced by immunoSEQ multiplex PCR, yet TCRdb's version contains in-frame clones alone and is incomplete. The sample includes 150,000 to 200,000 clones, approximately 90% of them seen just once. This sample was taken from a study of Ad26.COV2.S vaccination and SARS-CoV-2 variants. General study findings and limits: The TCR breadth and depth analyses may have understated or missed part of the total T cell responses.

Trimming removed 6 bases from V and 15 bases from J, with 18 bases in between. This CDR3 spans 12 amino acids. CDR1 MNHEY and CDR2 SVGAGI come from the germline V gene. The specimen was peripheral blood, collected after recovery from COVID-19. The receptor comes from a human donor who had recovered from COVID-19. The rearrangement uses TRBV6-5 and TRBJ2-1, with D tentatively TRBD2 (6 bases). The CDR3 loop is CASSQTGVYPFF. CDR3 coding DNA: TGTGCCAGCAGCCAAACGGGGGTTTATCCGTTCTTC.